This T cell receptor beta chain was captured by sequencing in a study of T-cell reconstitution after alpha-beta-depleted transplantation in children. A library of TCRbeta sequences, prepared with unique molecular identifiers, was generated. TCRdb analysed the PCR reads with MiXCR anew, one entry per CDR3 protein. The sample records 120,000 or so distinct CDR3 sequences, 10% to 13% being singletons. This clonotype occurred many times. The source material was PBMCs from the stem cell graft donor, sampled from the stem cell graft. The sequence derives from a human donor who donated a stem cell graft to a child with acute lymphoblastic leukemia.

The chain's CDR3 is CASSLTEGGEQYF. The CDR3 DNA reads TGCGCCAGCAGCTTGACCGAGGGAGGCGAGCAGTACTTC. This rearrangement joins TRBV5-1 to TRBJ2-7, with D maybe TRBD2 (6 bases). The V end was cut by 1 base, the J end by 6 bases, with 11 bases between. Germline lookup yields CDR1 SGHRS and CDR2 YFSETQ. The CDR3 runs to 13 residues.